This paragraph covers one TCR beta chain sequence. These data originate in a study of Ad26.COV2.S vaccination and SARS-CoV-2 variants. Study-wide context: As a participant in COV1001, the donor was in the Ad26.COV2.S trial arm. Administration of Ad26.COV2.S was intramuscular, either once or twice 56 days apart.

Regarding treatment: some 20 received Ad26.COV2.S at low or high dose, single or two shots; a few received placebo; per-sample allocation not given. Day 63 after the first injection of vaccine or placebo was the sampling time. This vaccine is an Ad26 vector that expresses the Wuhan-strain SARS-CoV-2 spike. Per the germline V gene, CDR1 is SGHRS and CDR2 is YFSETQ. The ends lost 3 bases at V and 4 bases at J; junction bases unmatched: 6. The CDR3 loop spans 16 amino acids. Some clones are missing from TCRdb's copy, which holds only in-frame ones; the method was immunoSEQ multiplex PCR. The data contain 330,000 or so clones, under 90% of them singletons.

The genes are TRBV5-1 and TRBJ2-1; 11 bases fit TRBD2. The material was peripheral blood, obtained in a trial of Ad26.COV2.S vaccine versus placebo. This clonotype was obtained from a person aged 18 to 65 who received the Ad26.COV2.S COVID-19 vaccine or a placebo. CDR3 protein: CASSSGTSGLYNEQFF. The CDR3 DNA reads TGCGCCAGCAGCTCCGGGACTAGCGGCTTATACAATGAGCAGTTCTTC.